The 18 T cell receptor beta chains given below trace back to one sample, sequenced in a study of CD8 T cells in ankylosing spondylitis (dated by TCRdb to about 2017). The method behind the library was 5' RACE. Sequencing instrument: Illumina HiSeq 2500. TCRdb reprocessed the public reads (quality trimming at Q25 with fastp, clone calling with MiXCR) and kept in-frame beta chains. Each record represents a unique CDR3 protein, reported with the most common genes and DNA among its rows. For this sample the table gives approximately 100,000 distinct CDR3 sequences, of which about 8.3% were detected only once. The top ten constitute about 9.6% of the sample. Material for sequencing was blood, either unsorted or a sorted T cell fraction (not recorded which). The receptors were sampled from a male donor with ankylosing spondylitis or in good health (not recorded which).

The chain has TRBV3-1 and TRBJ1-6; maybe TRBD1 (6 bases). The CDR3 is 15 amino acids. Germline CDR1 reads LGHDT; CDR2 reads YNNKEL (reference sequence). V lost 0 bases and J 10 bases, leaving 13 bases between the germline ends. Here the CDR3 DNA reads TGTGCCAGCAGCCAAGATCCCGGGACAAACTCACCCCTCCACTTT. Its protein product is CASSQDPGTNSPLHF.

This clonotype has ten or more counts. The gene calls are TRBV4-2 and TRBJ2-1; D not certain. V was shortened by 5 bases and J by 0 bases, with 11 bases between the two germline ends. The CDR3 is 15 amino acids. Germline CDR1 is LGHNA and CDR2 is YNFKEQ. The CDR3 loop is CASSEVAGSYNEQFF. In DNA, the CDR3 is TGTGCCAGCAGCGAAGTTGCAGGCTCCTACAATGAGCAGTTCTTC.

This clonotype came up many times. The J gene is TRBJ2-2, the V gene TRBV24-1; D is possibly TRBD2 (5 bases). This CDR3 is 14 amino acids long. CDR1 is KGHDR, CDR2 SFDVKD, per germline. V dropped 9 bases and J dropped 3 bases, with 13 bases sitting between them. CDR3 nucleotide sequence: TGTGCCACCCAGGATAGGAGGCACACCGGGGAGCTGTTTTTT. Amino acid sequence: CATQDRRHTGELFF.

In its sample, this clonotype was seen many times. The chain couples TRBV20-1 to TRBJ2-5; no definite D call. CDR3 length equals 11 residues. V lost 3 bases to trimming and J lost 4 bases, with 6 bases between them. CDR1 and CDR2 from the germline V gene are DFQATT and SNEGSKA (reference sequence). CDR3 residues: CSASSRETQYF. CDR3 DNA: TGCAGTGCTAGCTCCCGAGAGACCCAGTACTTC.

There are many counts of this clonotype. The chain joins TRBV20-1 to TRBJ2-3, with a tentative D call TRBD1 (5 bases). The CDR3 contains 15 residues. Germline V gives CDR1 DFQATT, CDR2 SNEGSKA (reference sequence). The V end lost 4 bases, the J end lost 4 bases, and 18 bases lay between the germline ends. As DNA, the CDR3 is TGCAGTGCTAACCCAGCATCCCCAGGGCCAGATACGCAGTATTTT. Amino acid sequence: CSANPASPGPDTQYF.

This clonotype has ten or more counts. CDR3 sequence (DNA): TGTGCCAGCAGCTTAGTTGGCACCAAGAACACTGAAGCTTTCTTT. It yields the protein CASSLVGTKNTEAFF. The chain combines TRBV7-2 with TRBJ1-1; D remains unclear. Trimming removed 1 base from V and 1 base from J, with 10 bases in between. The CDR3 is 15 residues long. Germline V lookup: CDR1 SGHTA, CDR2 FQGNSA.

This clonotype has ten or more counts. The rearrangement links TRBV6-1 to TRBJ2-6; D call uncertain. Germline CDR1 MNHNS, CDR2 SASEGT. V lost 8 bases to trimming and J lost 0 bases, with 8 bases between them. This CDR3 comprises 14 residues. DNA for the CDR3: TGTGCCAGCGAGCCGGGCTCTGGGGCCAACGTCCTGACTTTC. Its translation: CASEPGSGANVLTF.

The sample holds many counts of this clonotype. The CDR3 reads CASSPGGLSSYEQYF. CDR3 bases: TGTGCCAGCAGTCCAGGGGGTCTAAGCTCCTACGAGCAGTACTTC. The V and J genes are TRBV12-3 or TRBV12-4 and TRBJ2-7, with 7 bases aligning to TRBD1. CDR3 length: 15 residues. V was pared by 5 bases and J by 0 bases, with 7 bases of the junction left unmatched.

This clonotype occurred many times. V is TRBV4-3 and J is TRBJ2-3; D might be TRBD1 or TRBD2, each matching 5 bases. V shed 1 base and J shed 4 bases, with 15 bases lying between them. From germline, CDR1 is LGHNA and CDR2 YSLEER. CDR3 length: 16 residues. DNA for the CDR3: TGCGCCAGCAGCCAAGGGACATCGGAGGTTTCAGATACGCAGTATTTT. Its translation: CASSQGTSEVSDTQYF.

The J gene is TRBJ2-6, the V gene TRBV7-2, with no clear D. Germline CDR1 and CDR2: SGHTA and FQGNSA. Trimming removed 3 bases from V and 4 bases from J, with 10 bases in between. The CDR3 is made up of 15 amino acids. The chain's CDR3 is CASSFDPPGANVLTF. In DNA form, the CDR3 reads TGTGCCAGCAGCTTCGACCCCCCAGGGGCCAACGTCCTGACTTTC.

This clonotype was seen ten or more times. The CDR3 spells CASSTGTSIYEQYF. The CDR3 DNA reads as TGTGCCAGCAGCACCGGGACATCGATCTACGAGCAGTACTTC. V usage is TRBV6-5 and J usage is TRBJ2-7, with D tentatively TRBD1 (6 bases). There are 14 residues in the CDR3. The germline V gene encodes CDR1 MNHEY and CDR2 SVGAGI. Trimming took off 6 bases at V and 3 bases at J, with 15 bases between the two ends.

This clonotype came up a few times. The genes are TRBV5-5 and TRBJ1-1; no firm D call. Trimming shortened V by 6 bases and J by 0 bases, and 21 bases separated the two germline ends. CDR1 is SGHKS and CDR2 is YYEKEE in the germline V gene (reference sequence). This CDR3 is 17 amino acids long. CDR3 DNA sequence: TGTGCCAGCACTCCTAGTCGGGCGCCCCCCATGAACACTGAAGCTTTCTTT. Its translation: CASTPSRAPPMNTEAFF.

This clonotype was seen ten or more times. The chain is built from TRBV12-3 or TRBV12-4 and TRBJ1-1, with no clear D. The V and J ends lost 5 bases and 1 base respectively, with 11 bases between them. The CDR3 length is 14 residues. The CDR3 DNA reads TGTGCCAGCAGTCCTTCAGGCCCGAACACTGAAGCTTTCTTT. It is translated as CASSPSGPNTEAFF.

This clonotype was counted at least ten times. The gene calls are TRBV3-1 and TRBJ1-4; the D is unclear. The germline CDR1 and CDR2 sequences are LGHDT and YNNKEL (reference sequence). The CDR3 spans 14 residues. V was clipped by 4 bases and J by 5 bases, with 11 bases between them. The CDR3 nucleotides are TGTGCCAGCAGCCTACCCGGAGCCAATGAAAAACTGTTTTTT. Translating it yields CASSLPGANEKLFF.

This clonotype occurred many times. The genes are TRBV11-1 and TRBJ2-1; the match to TRBD2 covers 8 bases. CDR3 length: 15 amino acids. V trimming: 4 bases; J trimming: 8 bases; junction bases outside the gene matches: 10. Per germline, CDR1 SGHAT and CDR2 FQDESV (reference sequence). The CDR3 DNA reads as TGTGCCAGCAGCTCGGGTGGGACTAGAGTTCATGAGCAGTTCTTC. Translated: CASSSGGTRVHEQFF. Supplemented by reference TRBV11-1 and TRBJ2-1, the full variable domain reads EAEVAQSPRYKITEKSQAVAFWCDPISGHATLYWYRQILGQGPELLVQFQDESVVDDSQLPKDRFSAERLKGVDSTLKIQPAELGDSAMYLCASSSGGTRVHEQFFGPGTRLTVL.

This clonotype appeared many times. This sequence joins TRBV20-1 and TRBJ2-7, with D perhaps matching TRBD1 (6 bases). This CDR3 comprises 14 residues. CDR1 is DFQATT and CDR2 is SNEGSKA in the germline V gene (reference sequence). The V end was cut by 2 bases, the J end by 3 bases, with 14 bases between. The CDR3: CSARRGWGHYEQYF. In nucleotides, the CDR3 is TGCAGTGCTAGAAGGGGGTGGGGCCACTACGAGCAGTACTTC.

This clonotype was counted at least ten times. This chain uses TRBV4-3 with TRBJ1-1; 9 bases agree with TRBD1. CDR1 and CDR2 (germline): LGHNA, YSLEER. The CDR3 runs to 15 residues. V shed 1 base and J 2 bases; nucleotides not matched to a gene: 2. In DNA form, the CDR3 reads TGCGCCAGCAGCCAAGTGGACAGGGGTAACACTGAAGCTTTCTTT. Amino acids: CASSQVDRGNTEAFF.

As regards this clonotype: A much larger clone is a single base away; this may be a read error. V is TRBV11-2 and J is TRBJ2-7; D might be TRBD1 or TRBD2, each matching 5 bases. CDR1 and CDR2 from the germline V gene are SGHAT and FQNNGV. The CDR3 runs 15 residues. CDR3 loop: CANSLDGTVSYEQYF. The CDR3 coding sequence is TGTGCCAACAGCTTAGACGGGACGGTCTCCTACGAGCAGTACTTC.